This T cell receptor (beta chain) originates from a study of blood T cell repertoires in COVID-19. Assay: immunoSEQ multiplex PCR; the TCRdb copy retains only in-frame clones and omits some. This sample carries 180,000 or so clones, around 84% of them seen once, and the ten largest clones take about 5%. Trimming pared 6 bases from V and 3 bases from J, leaving 21 bases between. Germline V lookup: CDR1 MDHEN, CDR2 SYDVKM. This CDR3 spans 17 amino acids. This clonotype was sampled from a woman older than 75 with acute or convalescent COVID-19. This chain uses TRBV28 with TRBJ1-5; D gene unclear. Sequences were obtained from peripheral blood. In DNA form, the CDR3 reads TGTGCCAGCAGCAAACCACGGGTCGCTACTTTCAATCAGCCCCAGCATTTT. Its translation: CASSKPRVATFNQPQHF. The whole variable domain, filled in from reference TRBV28 and TRBJ1-5, reads DVKVTQSSRYLVKRTGEKVFLECVQDMDHENMFWYRQDPGLGLRLIYFSYDVKMKEKGDIPEGYSVSREKKERFSLILESASTNQTSMYLCASSKPRVATFNQPQHFGDGTRLSIL.